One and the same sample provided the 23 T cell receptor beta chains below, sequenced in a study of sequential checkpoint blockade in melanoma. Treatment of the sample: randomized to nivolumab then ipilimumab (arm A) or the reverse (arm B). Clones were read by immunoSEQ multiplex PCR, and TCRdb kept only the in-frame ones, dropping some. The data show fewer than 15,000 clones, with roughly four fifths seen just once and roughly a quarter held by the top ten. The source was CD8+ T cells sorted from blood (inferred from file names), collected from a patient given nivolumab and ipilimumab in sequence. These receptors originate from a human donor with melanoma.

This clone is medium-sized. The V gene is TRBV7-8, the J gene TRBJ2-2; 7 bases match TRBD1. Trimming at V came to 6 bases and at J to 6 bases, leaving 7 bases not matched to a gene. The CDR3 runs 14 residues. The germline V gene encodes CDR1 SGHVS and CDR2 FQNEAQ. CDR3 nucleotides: TGTGCCAGCAGGATCTGGGACAGTCCCGGGGAGCTGTTTTTT. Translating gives CASRIWDSPGELFF.

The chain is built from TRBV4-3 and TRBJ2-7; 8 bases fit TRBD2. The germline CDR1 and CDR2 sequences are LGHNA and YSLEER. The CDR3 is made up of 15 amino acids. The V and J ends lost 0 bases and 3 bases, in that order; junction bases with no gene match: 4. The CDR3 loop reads CASSQEFAGGYEQYF. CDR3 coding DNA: TGCGCCAGCAGCCAAGAATTCGCGGGAGGCTACGAGCAGTACTTC.

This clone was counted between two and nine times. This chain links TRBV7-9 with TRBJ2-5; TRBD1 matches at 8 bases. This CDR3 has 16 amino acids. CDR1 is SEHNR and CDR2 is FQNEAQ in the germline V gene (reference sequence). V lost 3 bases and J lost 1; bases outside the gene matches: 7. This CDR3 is CASSFSGTGIQETQYF. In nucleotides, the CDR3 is TGTGCCAGCAGCTTTTCCGGGACAGGCATCCAAGAGACCCAGTACTTC. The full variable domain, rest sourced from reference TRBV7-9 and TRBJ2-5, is DTGVSQNPRHKITKRGQNVTFRCDPISEHNRLYWYRQTLGQGPEFLTYFQNEAQLEKSRLLSDRFSAERPKGSFSTLEIQRTEQGDSAMYLCASSFSGTGIQETQYFGPGTRLLVL.

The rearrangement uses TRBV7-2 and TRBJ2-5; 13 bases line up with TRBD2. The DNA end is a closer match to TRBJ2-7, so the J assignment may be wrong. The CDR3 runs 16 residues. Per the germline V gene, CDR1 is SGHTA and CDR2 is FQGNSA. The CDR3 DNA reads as TGTGCCAGCAGCTCGGGACTAGCGGGATTACCAAGCGAGCAGTACTTC. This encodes CASSSGLAGLPSEQYF.

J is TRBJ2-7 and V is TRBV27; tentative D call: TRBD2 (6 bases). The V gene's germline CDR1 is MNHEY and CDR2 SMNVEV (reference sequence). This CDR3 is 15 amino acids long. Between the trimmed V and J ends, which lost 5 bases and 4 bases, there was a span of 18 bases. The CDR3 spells CASSAGTGGSYEQYF. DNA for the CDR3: TGTGCCAGCAGTGCCGGAACCGGGGGATCATACGAGCAGTACTTC.

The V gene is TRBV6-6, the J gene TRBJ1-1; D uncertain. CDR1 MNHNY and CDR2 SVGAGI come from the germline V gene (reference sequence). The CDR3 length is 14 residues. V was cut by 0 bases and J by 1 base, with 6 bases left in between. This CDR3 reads CASSYSRENTEAFF. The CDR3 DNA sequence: TGTGCCAGCAGTTACTCGAGGGAGAACACTGAAGCTTTCTTT.

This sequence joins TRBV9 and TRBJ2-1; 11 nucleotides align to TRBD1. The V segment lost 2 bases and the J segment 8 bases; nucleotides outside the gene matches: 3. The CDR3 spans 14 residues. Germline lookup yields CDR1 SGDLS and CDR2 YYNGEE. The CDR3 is CASSVTDRGHEQFF. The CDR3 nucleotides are TGTGCCAGCAGCGTGACGGACAGGGGGCATGAGCAGTTCTTC.

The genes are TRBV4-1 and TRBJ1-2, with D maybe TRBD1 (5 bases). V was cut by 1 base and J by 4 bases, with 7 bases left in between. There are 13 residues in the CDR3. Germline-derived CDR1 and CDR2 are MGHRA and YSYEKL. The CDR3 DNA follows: TGCGCCAGCAGCCAAGCCCAGGGCTATGGCTACACCTTC. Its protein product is CASSQAQGYGYTF.

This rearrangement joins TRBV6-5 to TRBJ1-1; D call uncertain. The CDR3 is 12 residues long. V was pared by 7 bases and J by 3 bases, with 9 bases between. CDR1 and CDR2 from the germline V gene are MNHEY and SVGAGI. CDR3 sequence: CASIAGHTEAFF. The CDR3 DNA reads TGTGCCAGCATCGCTGGGCACACTGAAGCTTTCTTT.

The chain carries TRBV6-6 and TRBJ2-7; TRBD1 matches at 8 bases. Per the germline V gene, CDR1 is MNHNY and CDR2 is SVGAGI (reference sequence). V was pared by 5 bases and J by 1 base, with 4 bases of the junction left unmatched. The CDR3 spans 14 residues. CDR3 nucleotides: TGTGCCAGCAGTCGCGACAGGGGATCCTACGAGCAGTACTTC. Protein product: CASSRDRGSYEQYF.

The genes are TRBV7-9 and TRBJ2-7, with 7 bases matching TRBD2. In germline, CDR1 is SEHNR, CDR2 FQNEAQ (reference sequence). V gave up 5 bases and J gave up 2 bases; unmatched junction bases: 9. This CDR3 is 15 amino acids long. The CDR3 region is CASSAPLLAPYEQYF. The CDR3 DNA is TGTGCCAGCAGCGCACCCCTACTAGCGCCCTACGAGCAGTACTTC.

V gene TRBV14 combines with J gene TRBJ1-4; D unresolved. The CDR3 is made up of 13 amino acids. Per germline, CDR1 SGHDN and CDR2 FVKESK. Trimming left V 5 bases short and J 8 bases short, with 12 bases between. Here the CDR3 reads CASSGGGLEKLFF. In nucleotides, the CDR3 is TGTGCCAGCAGCGGTGGCGGTCTAGAAAAACTGTTTTTT.

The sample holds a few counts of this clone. The CDR3 bases are TGTGCCAGCAGCTTAGTTCGCAGGGTACCTTTCTTT. Its translation is CASSLVRRVPFF. The genes are TRBV7-9 and TRBJ1-1; a possible D gene is TRBD1 (5 bases). Deletions cut 1 base from V and 12 bases from J, with 12 bases between. The CDR3 extends over 12 amino acids. Germline CDR1 and CDR2: SEHNR and FQNEAQ (reference sequence).

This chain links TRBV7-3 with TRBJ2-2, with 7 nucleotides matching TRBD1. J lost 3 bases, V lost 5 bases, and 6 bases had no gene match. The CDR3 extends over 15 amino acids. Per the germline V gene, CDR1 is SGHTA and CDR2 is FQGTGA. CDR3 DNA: TGTGCCAGCAGCAGACAGGGCGGGCACACCGGGGAGCTGTTTTTT. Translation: CASSRQGGHTGELFF.

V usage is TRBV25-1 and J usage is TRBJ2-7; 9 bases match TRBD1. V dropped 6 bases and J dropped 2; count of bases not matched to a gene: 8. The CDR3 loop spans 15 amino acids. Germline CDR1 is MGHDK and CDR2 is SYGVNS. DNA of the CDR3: TGTGCCAGCAGCAAACACCGGGACAGGGCCTACGAGCAGTACTTC. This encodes CASSKHRDRAYEQYF.

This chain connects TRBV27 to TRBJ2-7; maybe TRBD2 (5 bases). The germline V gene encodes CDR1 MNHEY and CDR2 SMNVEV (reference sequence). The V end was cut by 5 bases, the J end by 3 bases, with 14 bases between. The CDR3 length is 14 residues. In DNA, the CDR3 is TGTGCCAGCAGTCGAAGCGGAACATACTACGAGCAGTACTTC. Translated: CASSRSGTYYEQYF.

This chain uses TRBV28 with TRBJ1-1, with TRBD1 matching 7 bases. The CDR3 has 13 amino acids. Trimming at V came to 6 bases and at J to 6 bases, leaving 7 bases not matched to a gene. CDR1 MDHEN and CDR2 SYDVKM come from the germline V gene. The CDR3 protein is CASRQGQVPEAFF. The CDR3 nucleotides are TGTGCCAGCAGACAAGGACAGGTGCCTGAAGCTTTCTTT.

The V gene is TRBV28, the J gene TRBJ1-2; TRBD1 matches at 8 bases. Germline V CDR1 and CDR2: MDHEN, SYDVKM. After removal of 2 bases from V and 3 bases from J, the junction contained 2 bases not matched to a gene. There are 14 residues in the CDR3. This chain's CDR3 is CASSLGTGYYGYTF. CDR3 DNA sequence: TGTGCCAGCAGTTTAGGGACAGGCTACTATGGCTACACCTTC.

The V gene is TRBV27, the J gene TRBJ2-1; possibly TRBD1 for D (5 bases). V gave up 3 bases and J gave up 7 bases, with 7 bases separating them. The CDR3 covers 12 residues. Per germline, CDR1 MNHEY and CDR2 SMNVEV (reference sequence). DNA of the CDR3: TGTGCCAGCAGTTTTCACAGGAATGAGCAGTTCTTC. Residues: CASSFHRNEQFF.

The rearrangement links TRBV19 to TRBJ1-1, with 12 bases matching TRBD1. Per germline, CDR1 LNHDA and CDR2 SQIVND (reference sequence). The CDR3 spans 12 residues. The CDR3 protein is CAAGQGATEAFF. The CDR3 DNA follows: TGTGCGGCGGGACAGGGGGCCACTGAAGCTTTCTTT.

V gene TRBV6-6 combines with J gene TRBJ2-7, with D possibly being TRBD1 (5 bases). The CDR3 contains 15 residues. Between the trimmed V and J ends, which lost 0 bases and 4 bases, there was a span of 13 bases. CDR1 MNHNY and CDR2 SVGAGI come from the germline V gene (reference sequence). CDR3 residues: CASSYSAGLRYEQYF. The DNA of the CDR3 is TGTGCCAGCAGTTACTCGGCAGGGCTTCGTTACGAGCAGTACTTC.

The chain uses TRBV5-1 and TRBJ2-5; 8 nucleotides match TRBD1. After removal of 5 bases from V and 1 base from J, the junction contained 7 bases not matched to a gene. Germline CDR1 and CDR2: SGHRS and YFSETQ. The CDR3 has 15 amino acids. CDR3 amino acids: CASSLKGTGQETQYF. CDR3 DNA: TGCGCCAGCAGTTTGAAAGGGACAGGCCAAGAGACCCAGTACTTC.

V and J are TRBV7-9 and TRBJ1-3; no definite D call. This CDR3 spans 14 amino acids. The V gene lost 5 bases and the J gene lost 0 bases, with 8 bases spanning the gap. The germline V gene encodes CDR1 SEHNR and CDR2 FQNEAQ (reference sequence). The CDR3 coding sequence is TGTGCCAGCAGCCCTTCCTTCTCTGGAAACACCATATATTTT. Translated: CASSPSFSGNTIYF.